This entry lists 25 T cell receptor beta chains sequenced from one sample in a study of blood T cell repertoires in COVID-19. TCRdb keeps only in-frame clones here, not all; method: immunoSEQ multiplex PCR. The sample carries roughly 670,000 clones, around 89% recorded once. The material sequenced was peripheral blood. The origin of the receptors is a woman under 30 with acute or convalescent COVID-19.

The V gene is TRBV6-5, the J gene TRBJ1-2; 7 bases are shared with TRBD1. Trimming took 0 bases from V and 4 from J; bases not matched to a gene: 2. CDR3 length: 14 amino acids. CDR1 MNHEY and CDR2 SVGAGI come from the germline V gene. This CDR3 is CASSYSGQSYGYTF. For the CDR3, the DNA is TGTGCCAGCAGTTACTCGGGACAGAGCTATGGCTACACCTTC.

This clone showed up just a few times. This sequence joins TRBV28 and TRBJ1-2; D is unclear. Trimming removed 6 bases at V and 2 bases at J, with 16 bases between. In germline, CDR1 is MDHEN, CDR2 SYDVKM. The CDR3 spans 15 residues. The CDR3 loop reads CASRRRRGGNYGYTF. CDR3 bases: TGTGCCAGCAGGCGCCGACGGGGAGGAAACTATGGCTACACCTTC.

The chain couples TRBV20-1 to TRBJ2-5, with D uncertain. CDR1 and CDR2 (germline): DFQATT, SNEGSKA (reference sequence). The CDR3 sequence is 11 residues long. CDR3 bases: TGCATGAGTCGCATCCAAGAGACCCAGTACTTC. It encodes CMSRIQETQYF.

Only a few counts were recorded for this clone. Other DNA sequences in this specimen translate into the identical CDR3. The CDR3 bases are TGTGCCAGCAGCTTAGGGGGGGATAACTATGGCTACACCTTC. Translation gives CASSLGGDNYGYTF. This rearrangement joins TRBV27 to TRBJ1-2; a weak D match, TRBD1 (6 bases). The CDR3 is 14 residues long. Trimming pared 6 bases from V and 1 base from J, leaving 12 bases between. Looked up from germline, CDR1 is MNHEY and CDR2 is SMNVEV (reference sequence).

The J gene is TRBJ2-1, the V gene TRBV20-1; 9 bases fit TRBD2. This CDR3 region has 17 residues. The ends lost 3 bases at V and 0 bases at J; junction bases unmatched: 9. Germline lookup yields CDR1 DFQATT and CDR2 SNEGSKA (reference sequence). CDR3 in amino acids: CSASVRGGGSSYNEQFF. For the CDR3, the DNA is TGCAGTGCTAGTGTTCGCGGGGGGGGGAGCTCCTACAATGAGCAGTTCTTC.

The CDR3 sequence is CASSVSGGPYFEQYF. DNA for the CDR3: TGTGCCAGCAGCGTATCGGGGGGCCCCTACTTTGAGCAGTACTTC. J is TRBJ2-7 and V is TRBV9, with D tentatively TRBD2 (7 bases). Germline V lookup: CDR1 SGDLS, CDR2 YYNGEE. The CDR3 is 15 amino acids. V was cut by 1 base and J by 7 bases, with 18 bases left in between.

J is TRBJ2-3 and V is TRBV9; 9 positions agree with TRBD2. The CDR3 runs 16 residues. The trim removed 0 bases at V and 3 bases at J, leaving 5 bases unmatched. Germline CDR1 and CDR2: SGDLS and YYNGEE. The CDR3 DNA is TGTGCCAGCAGCGTAGCCCGAGCGGGGGGAACAGATACGCAGTATTTT. Its translation: CASSVARAGGTDTQYF.

V usage is TRBV24-1 and J usage is TRBJ2-3, with D possibly matching TRBD2 (5 bases). Germline V lookup: CDR1 KGHDR, CDR2 SFDVKD. The CDR3 contains 18 residues. V lost 9 bases and J 2 bases, leaving 26 bases between the germline ends. The CDR3: CATARADYKLGNTDTQYF. CDR3 in DNA: TGTGCCACCGCTCGAGCAGACTACAAACTGGGGAACACAGATACGCAGTATTTT.

This chain links TRBV13 with TRBJ1-5, with D tentatively TRBD1 (6 bases). CDR1 and CDR2 from the germline V gene are PRHDT and FYEKMQ (reference sequence). This CDR3 is 15 amino acids long. The germline V and J ends were trimmed by 0 bases and 2 bases, with 8 bases remaining between them. CDR3 DNA sequence: TGTGCCAGCAGCTTAGGCAGGGGTGGCAATCAGCCCCAGCATTTT. Protein sequence: CASSLGRGGNQPQHF.

About this clone: The sample carries other DNA sequences with the same CDR3. V gene TRBV5-5 combines with J gene TRBJ1-1; 7 bases map to TRBD1. CDR1 is SGHKS and CDR2 is YYEKEE in the germline V gene (reference sequence). The ends lost 0 bases at V and 1 base at J; junction bases unmatched: 0. The CDR3 runs to 14 residues. The CDR3 coding sequence is TGTGCCAGCAGCTTGGCAGGGGGGAACACTGAAGCTTTCTTT. It specifies CASSLAGGNTEAFF.

This chain links TRBV10-2 with TRBJ1-3, with D uncertain. Per germline, CDR1 WSHSY and CDR2 SAAADI. The ends were cut back, 0 bases at V and 4 bases at J, with 7 bases in the middle. This CDR3 is built from 14 residues. The DNA for the CDR3 is TGCGCCAGCAGTGAGTCAGGCAGGGGAAACACCATATATTTT. Protein product: CASSESGRGNTIYF.

The chain joins TRBV9 to TRBJ1-1; possible D gene TRBD1, 6 bases. The CDR3 covers 13 residues. V lost 5 bases and J lost 11, with 19 bases in between. The germline gives CDR1 SGDLS, CDR2 YYNGEE. The CDR3 loop is CASRKGGDTDAFF. CDR3 coding DNA: TGTGCCAGCAGAAAAGGGGGGGACACCGACGCTTTCTTT.

The rearrangement uses TRBV7-9 and TRBJ1-3; D is uncertain. Germline-derived CDR1 and CDR2 are SEHNR and FQNEAQ (reference sequence). Trimming stripped 3 bases from V and 11 bases from J, with 11 bases between. This CDR3 region has 12 residues. In DNA, the CDR3 is TGTGCCAGCAGCTTCACGGGAGCGGCCATATATTTT. This translates into CASSFTGAAIYF.

The V gene is TRBV5-1, the J gene TRBJ1-1; D is unresolved. Trimming cost V 5 bases and J 5 bases, with 10 bases left between them. Per germline, CDR1 SGHRS and CDR2 YFSETQ. The CDR3 totals 12 residues. The CDR3 DNA follows: TGCGCCAGCAGTCGGGGAGAAACTGAAGCTTTCTTT. Its translation is CASSRGETEAFF.

The rearrangement joins TRBV7-8 to TRBJ2-7; a possible D gene is TRBD2 (5 bases). Trimming removed 1 base at V and 2 bases at J, with 12 bases between. The CDR3 contains 15 residues. Germline CDR1 is SGHVS and CDR2 is FQNEAQ. The CDR3 DNA is TGTGCCAGCAGCTTAGGAGGGCTACAGACCTACGAGCAGTACTTC. Protein sequence: CASSLGGLQTYEQYF.

The chain is built from TRBV7-9 and TRBJ2-1, with 10 bases that match TRBD1. The germline CDR1 and CDR2 sequences are SEHNR and FQNEAQ (reference sequence). Unmatched junction bases numbered 6, after V lost 3 bases and J lost 7 bases. The length of the CDR3 is 15 residues. The CDR3 sequence is CASSFGQGVGNEQFF. The CDR3 nucleotides read TGTGCCAGCAGCTTCGGACAGGGGGTCGGGAATGAGCAGTTCTTC.

This clone was picked up one time. The rearrangement links TRBV19 to TRBJ1-2, with D tentatively TRBD1 (5 bases). V lost 7 bases, J lost 2 bases, and 17 bases lay in between. The CDR3 length is 15 residues. Germline V lookup: CDR1 LNHDA, CDR2 SQIVND (reference sequence). The CDR3 here is CASTTNRKGNYGYTF. The CDR3 DNA follows: TGTGCCAGTACTACGAACCGGAAGGGGAACTATGGCTACACCTTC.

This CDR3 is CASSPQTGGESEAFF. As DNA, the CDR3 is TGTGCCAGCAGCCCCCAGACAGGGGGCGAATCTGAAGCTTTCTTT. The gene calls are TRBV7-3 and TRBJ1-1; TRBD1 agrees at 10 bases. The CDR3 runs to 15 residues. CDR1 is SGHTA, CDR2 FQGTGA, per germline. The V and J ends lost 5 bases and 6 bases, in that order; junction bases with no gene match: 9.

CDR3 protein: CAWSAHREGYGNQPQHF. The CDR3 DNA sequence: TGTGCCTGGAGTGCACACAGGGAGGGTTACGGCAATCAGCCCCAGCATTTT. The J gene is TRBJ1-5, the V gene TRBV30, with D possibly matching TRBD1 (6 bases). The germline V and J ends were trimmed by 1 base and 2 bases, with 18 bases remaining between them. The CDR3 runs 17 residues. Germline V gene sequence: CDR1 GTSNPN, CDR2 SVGIG (reference sequence).

V usage is TRBV6-5 and J usage is TRBJ2-6; D uncertain. The ends were cut back, 1 base at V and 2 bases at J, with 6 bases in the middle. This CDR3 is built from 15 residues. CDR1 and CDR2 (germline): MNHEY, SVGAGI. The CDR3 region is CASSYLGPGANVLTF. CDR3 nucleotide sequence: TGTGCCAGCAGTTACTTGGGCCCTGGGGCCAACGTCCTGACTTTC.

With respect to this clone: Other nucleotide sequences from this sample produce the same CDR3. The chain links TRBV10-3 to TRBJ1-2; unclear D gene. Germline assignment: CDR1 ENHRY and CDR2 SYGVKD. V was clipped by 2 bases and J by 3 bases, with 7 bases between them. This CDR3 region has 13 residues. The CDR3 region is CAISETGDYGYTF. CDR3 sequence (DNA): TGTGCCATCAGTGAGACCGGAGACTATGGCTACACCTTC.

This rearrangement joins TRBV6-5 to TRBJ1-5; TRBD1 is a possible D gene (5 bases). Trimming took off 6 bases at V and 3 bases at J, with 15 bases between the two ends. CDR3 length equals 15 residues. Per germline, CDR1 MNHEY and CDR2 SVGAGI. The CDR3 coding sequence is TGTGCCAGCAGCCACGGCCCGGGGGACAATCAGCCCCAGCATTTT. It specifies CASSHGPGDNQPQHF.

This clone was observed once. This sequence joins TRBV9 and TRBJ2-1; 8 bases are a match to TRBD2. V trimming: 3 bases; J trimming: 11 bases; junction bases outside the gene matches: 4. Germline V gene data show CDR1 as SGDLS and CDR2 as YYNGEE. This CDR3 has 12 residues. CDR3 protein: CASSAGRGKQFF. CDR3 bases: TGTGCCAGCAGCGCCGGGAGGGGAAAGCAGTTCTTC.

CDR3 sequence: CASSSRDRGFYGYTF. The CDR3 coding sequence is TGTGCCAGCAGCTCCCGGGACAGGGGCTTCTATGGCTACACCTTC. The chain is built from TRBV7-2 and TRBJ1-2, with 10 nucleotides matching TRBD1. The CDR3 has 15 amino acids. Germline values: CDR1 SGHTA, CDR2 FQGNSA. Trimming cost V 4 bases and J 4 bases; bases outside gene matches: 6.

This chain links TRBV7-3 with TRBJ2-1, with D hard to call. The germline gives CDR1 SGHTA, CDR2 FQGTGA. The CDR3 spans 16 residues. V was shortened by 5 bases and J by 1 base, with 15 bases between the two germline ends. CDR3 protein: CASSPLGTKSYNEQFF. In DNA, the CDR3 is TGTGCCAGCAGCCCCCTGGGCACCAAATCCTACAATGAGCAGTTCTTC.